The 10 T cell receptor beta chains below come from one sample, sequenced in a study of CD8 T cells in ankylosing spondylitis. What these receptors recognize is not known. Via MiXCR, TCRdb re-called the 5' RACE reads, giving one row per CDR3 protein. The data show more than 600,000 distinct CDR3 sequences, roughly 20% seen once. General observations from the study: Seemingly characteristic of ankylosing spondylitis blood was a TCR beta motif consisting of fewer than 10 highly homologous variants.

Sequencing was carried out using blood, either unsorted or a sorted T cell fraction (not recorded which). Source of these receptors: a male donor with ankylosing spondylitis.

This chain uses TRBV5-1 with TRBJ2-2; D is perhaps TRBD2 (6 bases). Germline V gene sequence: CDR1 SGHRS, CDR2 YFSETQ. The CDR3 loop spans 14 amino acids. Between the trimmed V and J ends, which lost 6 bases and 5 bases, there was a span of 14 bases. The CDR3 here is CASTGTRGTGELFF. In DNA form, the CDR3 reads TGCGCCAGCACCGGGACTCGGGGGACCGGGGAGCTGTTTTTT.

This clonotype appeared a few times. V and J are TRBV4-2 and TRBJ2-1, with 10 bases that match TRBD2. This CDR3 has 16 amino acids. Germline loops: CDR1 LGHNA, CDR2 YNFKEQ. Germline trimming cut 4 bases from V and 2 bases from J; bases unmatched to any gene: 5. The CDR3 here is CASSLIAGGTYNEQFF. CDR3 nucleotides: TGTGCCAGCAGCCTCATAGCGGGAGGCACCTACAATGAGCAGTTCTTC.

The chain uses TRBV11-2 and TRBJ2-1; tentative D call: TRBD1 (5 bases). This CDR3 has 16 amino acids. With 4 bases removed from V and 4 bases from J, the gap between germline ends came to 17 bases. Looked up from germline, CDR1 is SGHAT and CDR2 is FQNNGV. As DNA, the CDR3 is TGTGCCAGCAGCTCGGGTCGACAGCCTATTTACAATGAGCAGTTCTTC. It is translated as CASSSGRQPIYNEQFF.

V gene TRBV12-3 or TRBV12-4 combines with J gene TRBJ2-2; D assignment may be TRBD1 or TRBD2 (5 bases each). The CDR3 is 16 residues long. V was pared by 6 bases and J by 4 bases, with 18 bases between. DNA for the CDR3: TGTGCCAGCAGCCCGTGGGGGTCGGAAAGCACCGGGGAGCTGTTTTTT. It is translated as CASSPWGSESTGELFF.

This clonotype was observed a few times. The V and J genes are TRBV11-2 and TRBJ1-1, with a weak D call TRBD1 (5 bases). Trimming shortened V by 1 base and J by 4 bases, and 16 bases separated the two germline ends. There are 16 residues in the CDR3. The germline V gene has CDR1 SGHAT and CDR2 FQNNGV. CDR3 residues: CASSLVSLGQSTEAFF. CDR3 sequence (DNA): TGTGCCAGCAGCTTAGTAAGTCTGGGGCAGAGCACTGAAGCTTTCTTT.

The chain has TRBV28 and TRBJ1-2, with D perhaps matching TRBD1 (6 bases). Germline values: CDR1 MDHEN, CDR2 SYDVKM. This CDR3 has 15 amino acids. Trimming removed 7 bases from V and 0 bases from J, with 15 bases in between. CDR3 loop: CASITGGASNYGYTF. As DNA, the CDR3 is TGTGCCAGCATCACTGGGGGGGCCTCTAACTATGGCTACACCTTC.

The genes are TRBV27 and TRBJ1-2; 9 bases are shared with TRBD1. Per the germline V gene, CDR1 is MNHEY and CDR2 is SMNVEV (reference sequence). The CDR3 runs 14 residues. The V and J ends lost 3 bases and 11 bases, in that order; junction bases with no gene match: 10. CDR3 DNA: TGTGCCAGCAGTTTGGCTAGGACAGGGGTTGCTTACACCTTC. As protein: CASSLARTGVAYTF.

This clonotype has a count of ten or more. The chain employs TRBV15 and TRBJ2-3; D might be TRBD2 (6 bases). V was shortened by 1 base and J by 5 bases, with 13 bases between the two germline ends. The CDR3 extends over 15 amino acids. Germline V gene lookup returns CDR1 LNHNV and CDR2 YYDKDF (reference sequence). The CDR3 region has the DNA TGTGCCACCAGCAGAGGCGGGAAAGCGGTAGATACGCAGTATTTT. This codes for CATSRGGKAVDTQYF.

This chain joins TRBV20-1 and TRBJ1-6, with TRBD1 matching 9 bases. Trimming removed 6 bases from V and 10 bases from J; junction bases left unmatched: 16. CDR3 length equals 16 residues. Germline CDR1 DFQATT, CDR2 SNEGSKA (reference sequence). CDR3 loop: CSATGGQGQGKSPLHF. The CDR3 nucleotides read TGCAGTGCCACGGGGGGACAGGGACAAGGGAAATCACCCCTCCACTTT.

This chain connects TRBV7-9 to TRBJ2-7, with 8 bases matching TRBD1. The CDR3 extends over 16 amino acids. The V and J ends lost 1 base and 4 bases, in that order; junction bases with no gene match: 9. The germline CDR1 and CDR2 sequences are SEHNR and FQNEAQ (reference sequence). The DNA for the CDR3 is TGTGCCAGCAGCTTAGTCGGACAGGGCAAGAAGTACGAGCAGTACTTC. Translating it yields CASSLVGQGKKYEQYF.